These 3 T cell receptor beta chains were all obtained from the same sample, sequenced in a study of T-cell reconstitution after alpha-beta-depleted transplantation in children. The authors prepared the TCRbeta library with unique molecular identifiers. Using its own MiXCR run on the PCR reads, TCRdb lists one record per CDR3 protein. The sample records fewer than 500,000 distinct CDR3 sequences, over 40% being singletons. Specimen: PBMCs, collected before TCRalphabeta/CD19-depleted stem cell transplant. The source is a girl aged 2-10 years with aplastic anemia, due to receive a stem cell transplant.

Only a few counts were recorded for this clonotype. The chain has TRBV18 and TRBJ2-4; TRBD1 or TRBD2 may be the D gene (5 bases each). Germline CDR1 and CDR2: KGHSH and LQKENI. This CDR3 has 17 residues. The V end was cut by 3 bases, the J end by 0 bases, with 15 bases between. CDR3 sequence: CASSPGTGLIAKNIQYF. The CDR3, as DNA: TGTGCCAGCTCACCCGGGACGGGATTGATAGCCAAAAACATTCAGTACTTC.

A few counts support this clonotype. The rearrangement uses TRBV19 and TRBJ2-7; 10 bases fit TRBD1. The germline V gene has CDR1 LNHDA and CDR2 SQIVND (reference sequence). The CDR3 totals 16 residues. V dropped 5 bases and J dropped 0; count of bases not matched to a gene: 7. In nucleotides, the CDR3 is TGTGCCAGTAGTTCTCCGGGACAGGGGTTCTCCTACGAGCAGTACTTC. This sequence encodes CASSSPGQGFSYEQYF.

The V and J genes are TRBV12-3 or TRBV12-4 and TRBJ2-1; 12 bases align to TRBD2. This CDR3 comprises 17 residues. J gave up 10 bases and V 3 bases, and 13 bases lay outside the gene matches. CDR3 sequence reads: CASSLEGRLAGEREQFF. Written as DNA, the CDR3 is TGTGCCAGCAGTTTGGAGGGGAGACTAGCGGGAGAACGGGAGCAGTTCTTC.